This T cell receptor beta chain came from a study of cytomegalovirus exposure and HLA in healthy donors. Primers for the PCR totalled 60 Vbeta and 13 Jbeta. Produced via immunoSEQ multiplex PCR; TCRdb's table is partial and in-frame only. The table records about 160,000 clones, approximately 79% of them present only once. This clone was picked up a small number of times. The specimen sequenced was PBMCs. The origin of this receptor is a man aged 50 or older in good health and CMV-seropositive.

In DNA, the CDR3 is TGTGCCAGCAGCTTGGACAGGGCGAATTCACCCCTCCACTTT. Encoded protein: CASSLDRANSPLHF. This chain uses TRBV5-4 with TRBJ1-6; TRBD1 might be the D (6 bases). The length of the CDR3 is 14 residues. CDR1 is SGHNT, CDR2 YYREEE, per germline (reference sequence). V was cut by 0 bases and J by 7 bases, with 8 bases left in between.